This TCR beta chain comes out of a study of Ad26.COV2.S vaccination and SARS-CoV-2 variants. Looking at the study overall: Ad26.COV2.S, an intramuscular injection, was given once or twice 56 days apart.

The protocol was immunoSEQ multiplex PCR, while the TCRdb copy is restricted to in-frame clones and leaves out a portion. Among 200,000 to 250,000 clones, 88% were seen once, and the ten largest hold about 11%. Germline-derived CDR1 and CDR2 are MNHEY and SVGEGT. The CDR3 loop spans 15 amino acids. Trimming cost V 0 bases and J 2 bases; bases outside gene matches: 1. Treatment indicated: approximately 18 received Ad26.COV2.S at low or high dose, single or two shots; 5 received placebo; per-sample allocation not given. Sampling happened 63 days after the first vaccine or placebo injection. An 18-55-year-old adult in Boston served as donor.

The sequence was collected from a person aged 18-65 years who received the Ad26.COV2.S COVID-19 vaccine or a placebo. The V gene is TRBV6-2 or TRBV6-3, the J gene TRBJ1-1, with 9 positions matching TRBD1. Sample: peripheral blood, taken in a trial of Ad26.COV2.S vaccine versus placebo. CDR3 region: CASSYSDRGNTEAFF. CDR3 nucleotide sequence: TGTGCCAGCAGTTACTCGGACAGGGGCAACACTGAAGCTTTCTTT.